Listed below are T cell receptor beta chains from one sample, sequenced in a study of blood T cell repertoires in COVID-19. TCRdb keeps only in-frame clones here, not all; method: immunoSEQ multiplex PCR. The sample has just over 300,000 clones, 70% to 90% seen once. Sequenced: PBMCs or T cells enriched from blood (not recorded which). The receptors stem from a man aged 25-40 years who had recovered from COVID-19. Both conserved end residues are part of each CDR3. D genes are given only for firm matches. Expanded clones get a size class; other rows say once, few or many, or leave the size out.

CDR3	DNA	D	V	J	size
CASSGQGASGDTQYF	TGTGCCAGCAGCGGACAGGGGGCGTCGGGAGATACGCAGTATTTT	TRBD1	TRBV11-2	TRBJ2-3	-
CASSRTGGWSDTQYF	TGCGCCAGCAGTAGGACAGGGGGGTGGTCAGATACGCAGTATTTT	TRBD1	TRBV5-1	TRBJ2-3	-
CASGSPPGQGFFTGELFF	TGTGCTAGTGGTTCCCCCCCGGGACAGGGTTTTTTCACCGGGGAGCTGTTTTTT	TRBD1	TRBV12-5	TRBJ2-2	-
CASRPGTGGYNEQFF	TGTGCCAGTAGACCCGGGACAGGGGGCTACAATGAGCAGTTCTTC	TRBD1	TRBV19	TRBJ2-1	-
CASSGSSWEGNTEAFF	TGCGCCAGCAGTGGTTCCTCCTGGGAGGGGAACACTGAAGCTTTCTTT	-	TRBV10-1	TRBJ1-1	few
CASSRAAGSKFGNTIYF	TGTGCCAGCAGCCGGGCGGCAGGGTCGAAGTTTGGAAACACCATATATTTT	-	TRBV14	TRBJ1-3	-
CARFIGFYRGTGELFF	TGTGCCAGATTCATTGGGTTTTACAGGGGGACCGGGGAGCTGTTTTTT	TRBD1	TRBV28	TRBJ2-2	-
CASTPTGASVEQYF	TGTGCCAGCACCCCGACAGGCGCATCGGTCGAGCAGTACTTC	-	TRBV11-2	TRBJ2-7	-
CASSFRSGELFF	TGTGCCAGCAGCTTTCGTTCCGGGGAGCTGTTTTTT	-	TRBV11-3	TRBJ2-2	-
CASSQDGQGWGTEAFF	TGTGCCAGCAGCCAAGATGGGCAGGGGTGGGGAACTGAAGCTTTCTTT	-	TRBV14	TRBJ1-1	-
CASSQGFRAGAPDTQYF	TGTGCCAGCAGCCAAGGTTTTAGAGCGGGGGCCCCAGATACGCAGTATTTT	TRBD2	TRBV4-2	TRBJ2-3	-
CASTNPRGLNTEAFF	TGTGCCAGCACTAATCCCAGGGGTTTGAACACTGAAGCTTTCTTT	-	TRBV6-5	TRBJ1-1	few
CASSQADTPATEAFF	TGCGCCAGCAGCCAAGCCGACACGCCGGCCACTGAAGCTTTCTTT	-	TRBV4-1	TRBJ1-1	-
CASSLSGGQGAWNGYTF	TGTGCCAGCAGTTTATCGGGGGGACAGGGGGCGTGGAATGGCTACACCTTC	TRBD1	TRBV27	TRBJ1-2	-
CASSQQDRGWGYTF	TGCGCCAGCAGCCAGCAGGACAGGGGGTGGGGCTACACCTTC	TRBD1	TRBV4-1	TRBJ1-2	-
CASSLSRLAQYF	TGTGCCAGCAGCTTGTCCAGGCTCGCGCAGTACTTC	-	TRBV5-8	TRBJ2-7	-
CASSASGTPAYEQYF	TGTGCCAGCAGTGCGAGCGGGACCCCCGCCTACGAGCAGTACTTC	TRBD2	TRBV9	TRBJ2-7	-
CASSSGTSTDTQYF	TGCGCCAGCAGCTCCGGGACTAGCACAGATACGCAGTATTTT	-	TRBV5-1	TRBJ2-3	-
CASRSNSRQSNSPLHF	TGCGCCAGCCGTTCGAACTCCCGACAATCAAATTCACCCCTCCACTTT	-	TRBV10-2	TRBJ1-6	-
CASSTLSREAETQYF	TGTGCCAGCAGCACACTCTCGCGGGAGGCAGAGACCCAGTACTTC	TRBD2	TRBV7-9	TRBJ2-5	-
CASSNGGGVCNQPQHF	TGTGCCAGCAGCAACGGGGGAGGCGTTTGCAATCAGCCCCAGCATTTT	-	TRBV21-1	TRBJ1-5	-
CANVRGRLNTEAFF	TGTGCCAATGTAAGGGGGCGTTTGAACACTGAAGCTTTCTTT	TRBD1	TRBV11-3	TRBJ1-1	once
CASSSRGGTSTDTQYF	TGTGCCAGCAGCTCGCGCGGGGGGACTAGCACAGATACGCAGTATTTT	TRBD2	TRBV7-9	TRBJ2-3	few
CASSTGGISYNEQFF	TGTGCCAGCAGTACCGGGGGGATCTCCTACAATGAGCAGTTCTTC	TRBD2	TRBV11-3	TRBJ2-1	once
CASTGPGAGANVLTF	TGTGCCAGCACCGGCCCAGGGGCTGGGGCCAACGTCCTGACTTTC	-	TRBV6-5	TRBJ2-6	-
CASSLGTDRGLYEQYF	TGTGCCAGCAGCTTAGGTACGGACCGGGGATTATACGAGCAGTACTTC	-	TRBV7-6	TRBJ2-7	-
CASSQDRARETQYF	TGCGCCAGCAGCCAGGACAGGGCTCGGGAGACCCAGTACTTC	TRBD1	TRBV4-1	TRBJ2-5	-
CASTAQAARGYTEAFF	TGTGCCAGTACCGCGCAGGCGGCCCGAGGGTATACTGAAGCTTTCTTT	-	TRBV28	TRBJ1-1	-
CASEQGSYNSPLHF	TGTGCCAGCGAGCAGGGCTCCTATAATTCACCCCTCCACTTT	-	TRBV5-6	TRBJ1-6	-
CASSVSTGQTQYF	TGTGCCAGCAGCGTATCTACTGGGCAGACCCAGTACTTC	-	TRBV9	TRBJ2-5	-
CASSDRGSQPQHF	TGTGCCAGTAGTGACAGGGGCAGCCAGCCCCAGCATTTT	TRBD1	TRBV19	TRBJ1-5	-
CASSLAGARTDTQYF	TGTGCCAGCAGCTTAGCGGGGGCCCGCACAGATACGCAGTATTTT	-	TRBV11-1	TRBJ2-3	once
CASSPSGRLTDTQYF	TGCGCCAGCAGCCCTAGCGGGAGGCTTACAGATACGCAGTATTTT	TRBD2	TRBV5-1	TRBJ2-3	-
CASSLPGTGAKGYGYTF	TGTGCCAGCAGCTTGCCTGGGACAGGGGCGAAGGGCTATGGCTACACCTTC	TRBD1	TRBV5-6	TRBJ1-2	-
CASSSAGGPSYEQYF	TGTGCCAGCAGTTCGGCGGGGGGACCGTCCTACGAGCAGTACTTC	TRBD2	TRBV28	TRBJ2-7	-
CASSLSGYEQYF	TGTGCCAGCAGCCTCAGCGGATACGAGCAGTACTTC	-	TRBV2	TRBJ2-7	once
CASILGQGGSYNSPLHF	TGTGCCAGCATCTTAGGACAGGGAGGGTCCTATAATTCACCCCTCCACTTT	TRBD1	TRBV28	TRBJ1-6	-
CASSLSTRGLPFNEQFF	TGTGCAAGCAGCTTATCCACCCGGGGTCTTCCGTTCAATGAGCAGTTCTTC	-	TRBV7-9	TRBJ2-1	-
CASTRDSKSNYGYTF	TGTGCCAGCACCCGGGACAGCAAATCTAACTATGGCTACACCTTC	TRBD1	TRBV6-1	TRBJ1-2	-
CASRLQGAEGTQYF	TGTGCCAGTAGGCTACAGGGGGCAGAGGGGACCCAGTACTTC	TRBD1	TRBV19	TRBJ2-5	-
CAWSTLRRGYTF	TGTGCCTGGAGTACCCTCCGGAGAGGCTACACCTTC	-	TRBV30	TRBJ1-2	-
CASSLFGGITEAFF	TGTGCCAGCAGTTTATTTGGCGGTATCACTGAAGCTTTCTTT	-	TRBV27	TRBJ1-1	-
CASSQGRAGANVLTF	TGTGCCAGCAGCCAAGGTCGGGCTGGGGCCAACGTCCTGACTTTC	-	TRBV3-1/TRBV3-2	TRBJ2-6	-
CASSLRGREGYEQYF	TGTGCCAGCAGCTTAAGGGGGCGGGAGGGTTACGAGCAGTACTTC	TRBD2	TRBV7-2	TRBJ2-7	-
CASSRSGTDTQYF	TGTGCCAGTAGTCGGAGCGGCACAGATACGCAGTATTTT	-	TRBV19	TRBJ2-3	-
CATSDLKTGTGLSSGYTF	TGTGCCACCAGCGACCTAAAAACCGGGACAGGACTATCAAGTGGCTACACCTTC	TRBD1	TRBV28	TRBJ1-2	-
CASSQQLGAKNIQYF	TGCGCCAGCAGCCAACAACTAGGGGCCAAAAACATTCAGTACTTC	-	TRBV4-1	TRBJ2-4	-
CASGETGSKSSGEQFF	TGTGCTAGTGGCGAGACAGGATCAAAATCTTCAGGGGAGCAGTTCTTC	-	TRBV12-5	TRBJ2-1	-
CASSEGVRSYEQYF	TGTGCCAGCTCAGAGGGGGTCCGGTCCTACGAGCAGTACTTC	-	TRBV18	TRBJ2-7	-
CASSPTGASEKLFF	TGCGCCAGCAGCCCGACAGGGGCGAGTGAAAAACTGTTTTTT	TRBD1	TRBV5-1	TRBJ1-4	-
CASTIAGGRTSGANVLTF	TGTGCCAGCACGATCGCGGGCGGGCGCACCTCTGGGGCCAACGTCCTGACTTTC	-	TRBV5-4	TRBJ2-6	-
CASSYTGIGQPQHF	TGTGCCAGCAGTTACACAGGTATTGGTCAGCCCCAGCATTTT	-	TRBV6-2/TRBV6-3	TRBJ1-5	-
CASSISGTVYMNTEAFF	TGTGCCAGTAGTATCTCCGGGACAGTTTACATGAACACTGAAGCTTTCTTT	TRBD1	TRBV19	TRBJ1-1	-
CASSRTENTEAFF	TGTGCCAGCAGTCGAACAGAGAACACTGAAGCTTTCTTT	-	TRBV6-5	TRBJ1-1	-
CASSLATVTETQYF	TGTGCCAGCAGCTTAGCGACAGTCACAGAGACCCAGTACTTC	-	TRBV7-9	TRBJ2-5	-
CASSDPRLRLYGYTF	TGTGCCAGCAGTGATCCAAGGTTGCGGCTCTATGGCTACACCTTC	-	TRBV6-1	TRBJ1-2	few
CATRRSGNTGELFF	TGTGCCACCCGGCGCTCGGGGAACACCGGGGAGCTGTTTTTT	-	TRBV24-1	TRBJ2-2	-
CASSQRQPTNEKLFF	TGTGCCAGCAGCCAGAGACAGCCTACTAATGAAAAACTGTTTTTT	-	TRBV6-5	TRBJ1-4	-
CASSLADRDGEQYF	TGCGCCAGCAGCTTGGCGGACAGGGATGGCGAGCAGTACTTC	TRBD1	TRBV5-1	TRBJ2-7	-